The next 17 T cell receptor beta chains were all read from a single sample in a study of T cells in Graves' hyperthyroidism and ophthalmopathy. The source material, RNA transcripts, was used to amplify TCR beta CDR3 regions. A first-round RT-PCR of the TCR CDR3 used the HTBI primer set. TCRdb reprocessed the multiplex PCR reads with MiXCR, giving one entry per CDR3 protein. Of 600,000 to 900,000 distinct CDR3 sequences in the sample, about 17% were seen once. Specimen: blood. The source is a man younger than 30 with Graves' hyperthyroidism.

This chain's CDR3 is CASKPGTANNEQFF. In DNA, the CDR3 is TGTGCCAGCAAGCCCGGGACAGCGAACAATGAGCAGTTCTTC. This sequence joins TRBV6-1 and TRBJ2-1; 7 nucleotides match TRBD1. CDR3 size: 14 residues. Germline lookup yields CDR1 MNHNS and CDR2 SASEGT. V lost 7 bases and J lost 5; bases outside the gene matches: 8.

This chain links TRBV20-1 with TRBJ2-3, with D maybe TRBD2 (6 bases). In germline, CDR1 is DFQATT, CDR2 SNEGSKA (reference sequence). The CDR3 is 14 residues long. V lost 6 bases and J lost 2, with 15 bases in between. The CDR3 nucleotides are TGCAGTGCCCGTCGGGGGAGTCTCACAGATACGCAGTATTTT. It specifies CSARRGSLTDTQYF.

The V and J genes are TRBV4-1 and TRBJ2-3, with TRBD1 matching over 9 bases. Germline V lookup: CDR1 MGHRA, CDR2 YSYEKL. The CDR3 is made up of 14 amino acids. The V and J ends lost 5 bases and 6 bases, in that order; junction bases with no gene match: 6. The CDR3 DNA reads TGCGCCAGCAGCGAAACAGGGGGCGGGGATACGCAGTATTTT. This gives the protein CASSETGGGDTQYF.

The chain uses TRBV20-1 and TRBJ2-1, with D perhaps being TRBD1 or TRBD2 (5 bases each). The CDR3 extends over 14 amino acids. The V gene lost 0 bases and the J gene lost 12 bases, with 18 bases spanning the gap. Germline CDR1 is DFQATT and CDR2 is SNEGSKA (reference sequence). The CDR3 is CSARDRTGVGPQFF. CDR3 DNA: TGCAGTGCTAGAGATAGGACCGGGGTGGGGCCGCAGTTCTTC.

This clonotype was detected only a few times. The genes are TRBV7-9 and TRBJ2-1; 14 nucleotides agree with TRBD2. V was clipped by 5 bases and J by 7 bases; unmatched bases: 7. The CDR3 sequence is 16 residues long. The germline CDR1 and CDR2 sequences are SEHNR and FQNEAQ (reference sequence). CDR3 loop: CASSTGLAGGVNEQFF. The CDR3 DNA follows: TGTGCCAGCAGCACAGGACTAGCGGGAGGAGTGAATGAGCAGTTCTTC.

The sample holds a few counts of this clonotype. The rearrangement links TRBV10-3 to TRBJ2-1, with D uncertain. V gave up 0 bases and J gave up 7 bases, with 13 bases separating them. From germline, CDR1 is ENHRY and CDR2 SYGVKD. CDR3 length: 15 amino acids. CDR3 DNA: TGTGCCATCAGTGAGTCATTGGGCCTGAGGAATGAGCAGTTCTTC. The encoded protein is CAISESLGLRNEQFF.

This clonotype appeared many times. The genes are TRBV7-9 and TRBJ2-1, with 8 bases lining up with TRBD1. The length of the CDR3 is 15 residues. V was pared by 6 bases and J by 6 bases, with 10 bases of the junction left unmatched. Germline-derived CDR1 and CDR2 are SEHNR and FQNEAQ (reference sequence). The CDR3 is CASSSGQGLGNEQFF. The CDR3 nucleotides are TGTGCCAGCAGTTCCGGACAGGGACTTGGCAATGAGCAGTTCTTC.

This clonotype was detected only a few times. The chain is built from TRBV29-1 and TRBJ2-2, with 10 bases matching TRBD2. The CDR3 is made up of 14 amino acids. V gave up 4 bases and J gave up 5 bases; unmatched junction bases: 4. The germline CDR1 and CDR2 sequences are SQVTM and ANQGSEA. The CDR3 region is CSVVAGGGTGELFF. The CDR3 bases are TGCAGCGTTGTAGCGGGGGGAGGGACCGGGGAGCTGTTTTTT.

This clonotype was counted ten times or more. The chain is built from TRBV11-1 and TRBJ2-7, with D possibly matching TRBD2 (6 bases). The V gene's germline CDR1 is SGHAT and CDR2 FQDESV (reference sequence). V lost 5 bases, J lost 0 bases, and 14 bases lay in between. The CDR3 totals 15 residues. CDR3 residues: CASSDKGLSSYEQYF. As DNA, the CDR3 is TGTGCCAGCAGCGACAAGGGACTCAGCTCCTACGAGCAGTACTTC.

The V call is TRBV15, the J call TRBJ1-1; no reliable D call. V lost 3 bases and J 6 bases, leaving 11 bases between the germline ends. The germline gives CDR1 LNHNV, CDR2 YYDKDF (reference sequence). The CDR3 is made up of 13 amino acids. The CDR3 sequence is CATSSGGWAEAFF. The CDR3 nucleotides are TGTGCCACCAGCAGCGGAGGATGGGCTGAAGCTTTCTTT.

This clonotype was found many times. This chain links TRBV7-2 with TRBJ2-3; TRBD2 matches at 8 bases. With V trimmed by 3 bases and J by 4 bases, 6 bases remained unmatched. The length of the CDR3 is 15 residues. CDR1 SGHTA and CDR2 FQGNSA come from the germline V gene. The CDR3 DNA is TGTGCCAGCAGCTTTGTTAGCGGGACTTCAGATACGCAGTATTTT. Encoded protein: CASSFVSGTSDTQYF. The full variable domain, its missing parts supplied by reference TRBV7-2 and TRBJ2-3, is GAGVSQSPSNKVTEKGKDVELRCDPISGHTALYWYRQSLGQGLEFLIYFQGNSAPDKSGLPSDRFSAERTGGSVSTLTIQRTQQEDSAVYLCASSFVSGTSDTQYFGPGTRLTVL.

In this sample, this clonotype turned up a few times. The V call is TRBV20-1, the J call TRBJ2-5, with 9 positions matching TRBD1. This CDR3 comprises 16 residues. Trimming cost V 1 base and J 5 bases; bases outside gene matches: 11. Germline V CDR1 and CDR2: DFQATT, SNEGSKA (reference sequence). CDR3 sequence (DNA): TGCAGTGCTAGAGTGGCCGGGACAGGGTTTTCGGAGACCCAGTACTTC. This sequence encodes CSARVAGTGFSETQYF.

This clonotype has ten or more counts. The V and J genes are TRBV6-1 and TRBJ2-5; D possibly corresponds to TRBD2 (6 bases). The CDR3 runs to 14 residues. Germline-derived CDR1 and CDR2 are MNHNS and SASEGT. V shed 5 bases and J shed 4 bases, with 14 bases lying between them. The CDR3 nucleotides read TGTGCCAGCAGTCAAGTGGTGGGAGGAGAGACCCAGTACTTC. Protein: CASSQVVGGETQYF.

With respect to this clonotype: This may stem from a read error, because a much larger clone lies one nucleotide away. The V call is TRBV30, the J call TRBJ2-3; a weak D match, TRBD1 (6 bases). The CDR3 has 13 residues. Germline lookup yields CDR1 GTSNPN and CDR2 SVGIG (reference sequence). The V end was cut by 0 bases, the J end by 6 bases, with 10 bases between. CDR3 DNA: TGTGCCTGGAGTGTGCAGGGGATTGATACGCAGTATTTT. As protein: CAWSVQGIDTQYF.

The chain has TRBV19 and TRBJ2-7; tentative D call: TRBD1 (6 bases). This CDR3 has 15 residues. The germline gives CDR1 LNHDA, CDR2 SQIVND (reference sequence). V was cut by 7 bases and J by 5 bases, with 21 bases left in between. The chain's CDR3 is CASTLSPTGSHEQYF. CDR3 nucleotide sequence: TGTGCCAGTACCCTATCCCCTACAGGGAGCCACGAGCAGTACTTC.

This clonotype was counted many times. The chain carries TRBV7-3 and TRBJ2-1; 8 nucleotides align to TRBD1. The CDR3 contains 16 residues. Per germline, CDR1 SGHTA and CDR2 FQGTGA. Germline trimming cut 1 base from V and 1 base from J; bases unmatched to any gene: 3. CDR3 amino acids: CASSLMRTGSYNEQFF. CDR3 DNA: TGTGCCAGCAGCTTAATGCGGACAGGGTCCTACAATGAGCAGTTCTTC.

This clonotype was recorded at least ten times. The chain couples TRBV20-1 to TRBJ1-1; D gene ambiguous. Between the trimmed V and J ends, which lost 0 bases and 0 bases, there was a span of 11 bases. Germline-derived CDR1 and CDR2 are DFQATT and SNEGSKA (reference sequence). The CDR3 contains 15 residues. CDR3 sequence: CSAREGFLMNTEAFF. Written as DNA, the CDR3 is TGCAGTGCTAGAGAGGGTTTCTTAATGAACACTGAAGCTTTCTTT.